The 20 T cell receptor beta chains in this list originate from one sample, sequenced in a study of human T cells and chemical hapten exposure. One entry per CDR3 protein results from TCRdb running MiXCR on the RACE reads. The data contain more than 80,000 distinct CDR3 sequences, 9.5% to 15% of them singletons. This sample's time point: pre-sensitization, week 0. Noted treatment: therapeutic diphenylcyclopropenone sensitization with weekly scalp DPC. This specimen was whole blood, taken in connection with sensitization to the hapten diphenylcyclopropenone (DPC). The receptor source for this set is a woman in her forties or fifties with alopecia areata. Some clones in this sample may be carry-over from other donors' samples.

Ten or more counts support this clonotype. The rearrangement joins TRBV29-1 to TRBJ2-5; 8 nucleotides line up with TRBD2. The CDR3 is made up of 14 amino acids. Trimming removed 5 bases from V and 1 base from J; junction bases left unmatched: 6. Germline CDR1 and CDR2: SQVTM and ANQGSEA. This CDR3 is CSVMWRGAQETQYF. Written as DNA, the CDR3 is TGCAGCGTTATGTGGCGGGGGGCCCAAGAGACCCAGTACTTC.

CDR3: CASSLGGLAGAGTGELFF. The CDR3 coding sequence is TGTGCCAGCAGCTTAGGGGGACTAGCGGGAGCAGGCACCGGGGAGCTGTTTTTT. The J gene is TRBJ2-2, the V gene TRBV7-2; TRBD2 matches at 14 bases. Germline V gives CDR1 SGHTA, CDR2 FQGNSA. The CDR3 covers 18 residues. The trim removed 1 base at V and 4 bases at J, leaving 5 bases unmatched. Full variable domain (rest looked up from reference TRBV7-2 and TRBJ2-2): GAGVSQSPSNKVTEKGKDVELRCDPISGHTALYWYRQSLGQGLEFLIYFQGNSAPDKSGLPSDRFSAERTGGSVSTLTIQRTQQEDSAVYLCASSLGGLAGAGTGELFFGEGSRLTVL.

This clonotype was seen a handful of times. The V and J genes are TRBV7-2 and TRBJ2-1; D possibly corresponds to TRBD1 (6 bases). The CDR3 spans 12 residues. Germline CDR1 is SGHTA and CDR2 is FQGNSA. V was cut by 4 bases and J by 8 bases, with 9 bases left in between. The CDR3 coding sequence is TGTGCCAGCAGCTCACAGGGAGATGAGCAGTTCTTC. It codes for CASSSQGDEQFF.

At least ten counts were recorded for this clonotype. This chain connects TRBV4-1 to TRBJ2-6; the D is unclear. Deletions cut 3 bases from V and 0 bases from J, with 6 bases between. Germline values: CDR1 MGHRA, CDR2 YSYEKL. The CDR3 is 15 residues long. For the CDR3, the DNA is TGCGCCAGCAGCCACTACCTCTCTGGGGCCAACGTCCTGACTTTC. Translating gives CASSHYLSGANVLTF.

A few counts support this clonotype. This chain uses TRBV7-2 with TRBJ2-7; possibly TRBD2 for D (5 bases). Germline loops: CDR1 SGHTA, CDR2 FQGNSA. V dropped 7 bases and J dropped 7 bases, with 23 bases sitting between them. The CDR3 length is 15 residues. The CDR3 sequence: CASKEEVSGSREQYF. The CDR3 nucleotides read TGTGCCAGCAAAGAGGAAGTGTCGGGGTCACGGGAGCAGTACTTC.

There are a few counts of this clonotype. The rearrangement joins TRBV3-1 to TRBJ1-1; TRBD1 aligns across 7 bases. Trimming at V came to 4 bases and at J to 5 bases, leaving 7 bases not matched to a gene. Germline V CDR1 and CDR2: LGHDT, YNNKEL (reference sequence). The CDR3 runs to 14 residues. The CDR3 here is CASSLSGGPTEAFF. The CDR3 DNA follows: TGTGCCAGCAGCCTTTCAGGGGGGCCGACTGAAGCTTTCTTT.

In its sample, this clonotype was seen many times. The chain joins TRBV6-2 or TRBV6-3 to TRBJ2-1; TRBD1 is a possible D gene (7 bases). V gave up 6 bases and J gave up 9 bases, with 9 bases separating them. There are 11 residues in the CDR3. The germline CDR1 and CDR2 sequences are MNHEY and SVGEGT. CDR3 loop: CASSQGGEQFF. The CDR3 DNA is TGTGCCAGCAGCCAGGGGGGTGAGCAGTTCTTC.

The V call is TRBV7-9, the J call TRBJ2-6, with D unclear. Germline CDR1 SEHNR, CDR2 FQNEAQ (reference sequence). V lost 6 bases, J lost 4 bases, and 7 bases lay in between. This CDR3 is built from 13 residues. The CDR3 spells CASSSQGANVLTF. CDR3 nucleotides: TGTGCCAGCAGTTCTCAAGGGGCCAACGTCCTGACTTTC. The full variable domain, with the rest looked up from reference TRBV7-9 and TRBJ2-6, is DTGVSQNPRHKITKRGQNVTFRCDPISEHNRLYWYRQTLGQGPEFLTYFQNEAQLEKSRLLSDRFSAERPKGSFSTLEIQRTEQGDSAMYLCASSSQGANVLTFGAGSRLTVL.

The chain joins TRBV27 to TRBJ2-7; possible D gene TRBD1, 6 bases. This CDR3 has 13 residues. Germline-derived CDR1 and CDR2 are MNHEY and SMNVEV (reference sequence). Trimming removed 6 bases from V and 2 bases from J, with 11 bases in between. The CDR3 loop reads CASSLGATYEQYF. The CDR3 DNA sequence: TGTGCCAGCAGCTTGGGGGCTACCTACGAGCAGTACTTC.

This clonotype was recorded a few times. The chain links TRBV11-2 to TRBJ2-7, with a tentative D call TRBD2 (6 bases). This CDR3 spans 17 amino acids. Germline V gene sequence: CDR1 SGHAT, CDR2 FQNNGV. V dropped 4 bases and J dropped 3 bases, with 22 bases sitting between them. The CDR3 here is CASSSSLGTPQFYEQYF. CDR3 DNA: TGTGCCAGCAGCTCCTCCCTCGGGACTCCCCAATTCTACGAGCAGTACTTC.

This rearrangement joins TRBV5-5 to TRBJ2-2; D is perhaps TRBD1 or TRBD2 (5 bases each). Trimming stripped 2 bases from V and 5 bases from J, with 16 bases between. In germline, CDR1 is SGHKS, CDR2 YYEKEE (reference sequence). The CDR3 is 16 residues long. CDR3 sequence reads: CASSLYRDQGTGELFF. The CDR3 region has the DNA TGTGCCAGCAGCTTATACCGGGACCAAGGGACCGGGGAGCTGTTTTTT.

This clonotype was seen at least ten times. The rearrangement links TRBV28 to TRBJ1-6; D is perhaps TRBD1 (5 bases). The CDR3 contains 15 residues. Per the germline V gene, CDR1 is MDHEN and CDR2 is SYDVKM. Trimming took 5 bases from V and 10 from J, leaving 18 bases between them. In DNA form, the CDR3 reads TGTGCCAGCAGTCACCGGGGCGCCGGGAGCTCACCCCTCCACTTT. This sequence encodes CASSHRGAGSSPLHF.

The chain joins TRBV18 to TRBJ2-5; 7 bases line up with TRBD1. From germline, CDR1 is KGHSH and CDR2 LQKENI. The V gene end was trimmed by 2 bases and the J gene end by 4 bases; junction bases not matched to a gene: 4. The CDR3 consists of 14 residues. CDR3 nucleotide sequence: TGTGCCAGCTCACCAATCCCAGGGGGAGAGACCCAGTACTTC. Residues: CASSPIPGGETQYF.

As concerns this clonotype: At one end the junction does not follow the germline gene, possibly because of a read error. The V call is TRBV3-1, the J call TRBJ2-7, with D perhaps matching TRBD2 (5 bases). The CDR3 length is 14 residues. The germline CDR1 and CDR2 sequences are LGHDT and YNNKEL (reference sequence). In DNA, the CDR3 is TGTGCCAGCAGCCGGGAGTCAGACGCCCACGAGCTGTACTTC. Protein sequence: CASSRESDAHELYF.

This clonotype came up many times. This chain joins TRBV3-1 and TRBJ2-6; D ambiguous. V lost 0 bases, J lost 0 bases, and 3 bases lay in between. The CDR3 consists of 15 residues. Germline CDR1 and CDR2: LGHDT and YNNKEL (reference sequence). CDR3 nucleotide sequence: TGTGCCAGCAGCCAAGACGCCTCTGGGGCCAACGTCCTGACTTTC. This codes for CASSQDASGANVLTF.

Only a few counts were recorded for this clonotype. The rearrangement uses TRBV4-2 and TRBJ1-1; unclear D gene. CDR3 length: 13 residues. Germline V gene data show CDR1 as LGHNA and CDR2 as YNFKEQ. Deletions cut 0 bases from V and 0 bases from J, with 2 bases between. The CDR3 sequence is CASSQDLNTEAFF. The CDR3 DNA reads TGTGCCAGCAGCCAAGATCTGAACACTGAAGCTTTCTTT.

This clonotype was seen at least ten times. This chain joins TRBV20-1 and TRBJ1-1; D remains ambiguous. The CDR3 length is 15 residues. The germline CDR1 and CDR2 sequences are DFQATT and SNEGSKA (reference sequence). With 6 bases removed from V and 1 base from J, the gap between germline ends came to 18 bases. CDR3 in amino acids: CSAKTIGRPNTEAFF. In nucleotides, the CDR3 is TGCAGTGCCAAGACAATAGGACGGCCGAACACTGAAGCTTTCTTT.

In nucleotides, the CDR3 is TGCAGCGTTGCGGTGGAGACCCAGTACTTC. Translating gives CSVAVETQYF. The V gene is TRBV29-1, the J gene TRBJ2-5, with D hard to call. The V and J ends lost 4 bases and 5 bases respectively, with 5 bases between them. Looked up from germline, CDR1 is SQVTM and CDR2 is ANQGSEA. CDR3 length: 10 residues.

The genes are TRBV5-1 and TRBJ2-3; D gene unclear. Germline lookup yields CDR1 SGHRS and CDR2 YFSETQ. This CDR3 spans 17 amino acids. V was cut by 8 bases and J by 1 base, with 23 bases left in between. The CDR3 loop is CASDPVYFQSRTDTQYF. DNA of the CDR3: TGCGCCAGTGACCCGGTCTATTTCCAATCTCGCACAGATACGCAGTATTTT.

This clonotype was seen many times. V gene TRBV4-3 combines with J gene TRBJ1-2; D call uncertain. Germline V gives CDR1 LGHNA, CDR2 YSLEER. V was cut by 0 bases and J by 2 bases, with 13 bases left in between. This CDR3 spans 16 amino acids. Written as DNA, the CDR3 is TGCGCCAGCAGCCAAGATCCGCAGACCAAAAACTATGGCTACACCTTC. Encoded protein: CASSQDPQTKNYGYTF.